This T cell receptor (beta chain) is from a study of blood T cell repertoires in COVID-19. At the level of the study: Samples taken during acute and convalescent COVID-19 were collected in the United States, Italy and Spain. Sources were T cells, B-cell-depleted T cells, or PBMCs; the material itself was cDNA or gDNA.

Methods used by the authors: From reference gene primer amplification, estimates of nucleated cell counts were derived. Generated by immunoSEQ multiplex PCR, the TCRdb table keeps only in-frame clones and is missing some. V and J calls plus clone size are reproduced from that table; the DNA served to infer D and trimming. The profile shows about 120,000 clones, around 74% of them singletons. The specimen sequenced was peripheral blood. The receptor was derived from a man between 60 and 75 years old with acute or convalescent COVID-19.

This CDR3 reads CASSLVGEGTGELFF. The CDR3, as DNA: TGTGCCAGCAGCTTAGTAGGGGAAGGCACCGGGGAGCTGTTTTTT. This chain uses TRBV7-2 with TRBJ2-2, with D perhaps TRBD1 (5 bases). Trimming shortened V by 1 base and J by 4 bases, and 10 bases separated the two germline ends. The germline V gene encodes CDR1 SGHTA and CDR2 FQGNSA. There are 15 residues in the CDR3.